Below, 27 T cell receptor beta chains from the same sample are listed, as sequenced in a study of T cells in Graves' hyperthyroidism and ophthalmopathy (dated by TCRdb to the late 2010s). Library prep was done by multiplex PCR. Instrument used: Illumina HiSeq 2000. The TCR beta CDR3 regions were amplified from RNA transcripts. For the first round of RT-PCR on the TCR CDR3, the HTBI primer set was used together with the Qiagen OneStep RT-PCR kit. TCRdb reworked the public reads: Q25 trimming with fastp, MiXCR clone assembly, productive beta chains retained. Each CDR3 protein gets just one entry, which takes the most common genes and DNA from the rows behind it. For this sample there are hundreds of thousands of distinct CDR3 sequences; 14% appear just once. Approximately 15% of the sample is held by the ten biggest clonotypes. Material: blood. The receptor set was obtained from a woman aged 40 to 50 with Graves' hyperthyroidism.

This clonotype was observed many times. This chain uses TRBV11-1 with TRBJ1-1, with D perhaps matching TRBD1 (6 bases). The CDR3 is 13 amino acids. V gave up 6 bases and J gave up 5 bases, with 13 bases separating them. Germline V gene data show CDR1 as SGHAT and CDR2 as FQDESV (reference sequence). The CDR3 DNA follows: TGTGCCAGCAGTCGCAGGGGAGGGACTGAAGCTTTCTTT. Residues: CASSRRGGTEAFF.

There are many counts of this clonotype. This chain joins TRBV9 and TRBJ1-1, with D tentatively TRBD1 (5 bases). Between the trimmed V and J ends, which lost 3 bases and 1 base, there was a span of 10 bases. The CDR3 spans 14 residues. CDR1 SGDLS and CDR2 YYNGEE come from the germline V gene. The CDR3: CASSETGTNTEAFF. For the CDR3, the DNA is TGTGCCAGCAGCGAGACGGGGACGAACACTGAAGCTTTCTTT. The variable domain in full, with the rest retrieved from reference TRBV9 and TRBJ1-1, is DSGVTQTPKHLITATGQRVTLRCSPRSGDLSVYWYQQSLDQGLQFLIQYYNGEERAKGNILERFSAQQFPDLHSELNLSSLELGDSALYFCASSETGTNTEAFFGQGTRLTVV.

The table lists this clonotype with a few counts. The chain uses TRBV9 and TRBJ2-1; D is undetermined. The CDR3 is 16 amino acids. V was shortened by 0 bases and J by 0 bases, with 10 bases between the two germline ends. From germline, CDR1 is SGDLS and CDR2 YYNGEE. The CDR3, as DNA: TGTGCCAGCAGCGTAGTAAAGACCAGCTCCTACAATGAGCAGTTCTTC. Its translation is CASSVVKTSSYNEQFF.

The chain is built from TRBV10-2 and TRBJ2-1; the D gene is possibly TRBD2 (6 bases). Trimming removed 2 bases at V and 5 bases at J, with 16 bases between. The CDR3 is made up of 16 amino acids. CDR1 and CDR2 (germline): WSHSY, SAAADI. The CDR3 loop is CASSEELARLHNEQFF. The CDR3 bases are TGCGCCAGCAGTGAGGAGCTAGCGAGACTACACAATGAGCAGTTCTTC.

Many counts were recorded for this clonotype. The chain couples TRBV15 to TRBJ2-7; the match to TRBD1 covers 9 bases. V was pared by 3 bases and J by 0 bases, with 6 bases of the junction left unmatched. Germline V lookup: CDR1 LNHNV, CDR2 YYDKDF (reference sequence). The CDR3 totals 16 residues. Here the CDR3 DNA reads TGTGCCACCAGCAGGGACCGGGACAGGGCCTCCTACGAGCAGTACTTC. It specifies CATSRDRDRASYEQYF.

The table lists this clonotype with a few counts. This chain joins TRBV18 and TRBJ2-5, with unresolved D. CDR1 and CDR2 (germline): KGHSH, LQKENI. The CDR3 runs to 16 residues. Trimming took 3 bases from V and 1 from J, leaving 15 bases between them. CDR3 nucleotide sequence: TGTGCCAGCTCACCTTTCGAGGAGTATCTCCAAGAGACCCAGTACTTC. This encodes CASSPFEEYLQETQYF.

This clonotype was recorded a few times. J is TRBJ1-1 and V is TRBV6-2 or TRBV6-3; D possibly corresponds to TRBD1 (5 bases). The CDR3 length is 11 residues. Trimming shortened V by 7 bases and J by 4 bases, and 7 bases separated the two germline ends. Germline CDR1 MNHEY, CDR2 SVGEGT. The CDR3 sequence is CASTGSTEAFF. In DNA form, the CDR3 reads TGTGCCAGCACAGGGAGCACTGAAGCTTTCTTT.

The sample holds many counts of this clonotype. CDR3 DNA sequence: TGTGCCACCAGTGATCCCCTCGGGGATCGGGAAGATACGCAGTATTTT. It is translated as CATSDPLGDREDTQYF. The rearrangement uses TRBV24-1 and TRBJ2-3; D perhaps matches TRBD2 (5 bases). Germline loops: CDR1 KGHDR, CDR2 SFDVKD. V lost 3 bases and J lost 5, with 17 bases in between. This CDR3 is 16 amino acids long.

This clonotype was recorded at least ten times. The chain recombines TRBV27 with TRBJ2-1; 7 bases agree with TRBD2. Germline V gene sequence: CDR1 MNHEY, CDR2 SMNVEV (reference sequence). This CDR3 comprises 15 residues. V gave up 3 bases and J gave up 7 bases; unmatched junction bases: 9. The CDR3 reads CASSFLWTRSNEQFF. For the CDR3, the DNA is TGTGCCAGCAGTTTTCTCTGGACTAGGTCGAATGAGCAGTTCTTC.

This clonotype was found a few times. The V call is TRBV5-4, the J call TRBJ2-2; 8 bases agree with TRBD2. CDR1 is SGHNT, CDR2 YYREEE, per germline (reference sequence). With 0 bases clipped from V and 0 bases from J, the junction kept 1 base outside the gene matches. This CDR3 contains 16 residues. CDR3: CASSLASGSNTGELFF. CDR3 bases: TGTGCCAGCAGCTTGGCTAGCGGGTCGAACACCGGGGAGCTGTTTTTT. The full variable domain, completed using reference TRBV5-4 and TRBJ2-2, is ETGVTQSPTHLIKTRGQQVTLRCSSQSGHNTVSWYQQALGQGPQFIFQYYREEENGRGNFPPRFSGLQFPNYSSELNVNALELDDSALYLCASSLASGSNTGELFFGEGSRLTVL.

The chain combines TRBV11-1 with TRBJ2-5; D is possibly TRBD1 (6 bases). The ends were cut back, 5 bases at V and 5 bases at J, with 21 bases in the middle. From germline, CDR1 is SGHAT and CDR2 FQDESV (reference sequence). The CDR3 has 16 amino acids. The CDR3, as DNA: TGTGCCAGCAGCCCGGACCTACAGGGTTCGTGGGAGACCCAGTACTTC. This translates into CASSPDLQGSWETQYF.

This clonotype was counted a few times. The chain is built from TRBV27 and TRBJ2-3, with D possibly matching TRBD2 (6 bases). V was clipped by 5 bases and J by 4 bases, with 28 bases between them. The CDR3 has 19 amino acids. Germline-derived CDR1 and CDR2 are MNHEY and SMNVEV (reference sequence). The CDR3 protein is CASSPGRSFSGLSADTQYF. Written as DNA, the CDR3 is TGTGCCAGCAGTCCCGGGCGGAGTTTTAGCGGATTGAGCGCAGATACGCAGTATTTT.

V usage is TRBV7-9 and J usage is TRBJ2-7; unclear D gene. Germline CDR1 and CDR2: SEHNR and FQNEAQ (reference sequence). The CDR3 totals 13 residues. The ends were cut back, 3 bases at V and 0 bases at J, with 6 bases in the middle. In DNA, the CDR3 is TGTGCCAGCAGCTTTGATAACTCCTACGAGCAGTACTTC. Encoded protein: CASSFDNSYEQYF. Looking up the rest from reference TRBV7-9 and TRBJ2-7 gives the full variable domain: DTGVSQNPRHKITKRGQNVTFRCDPISEHNRLYWYRQTLGQGPEFLTYFQNEAQLEKSRLLSDRFSAERPKGSFSTLEIQRTEQGDSAMYLCASSFDNSYEQYFGPGTRLTVT.

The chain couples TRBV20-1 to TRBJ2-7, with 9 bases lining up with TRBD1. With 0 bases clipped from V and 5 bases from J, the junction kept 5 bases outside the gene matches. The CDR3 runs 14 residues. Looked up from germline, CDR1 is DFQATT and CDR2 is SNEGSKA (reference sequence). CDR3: CSARDPGQGHEQYF. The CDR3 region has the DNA TGCAGTGCTAGAGATCCGGGACAGGGCCACGAGCAGTACTTC.

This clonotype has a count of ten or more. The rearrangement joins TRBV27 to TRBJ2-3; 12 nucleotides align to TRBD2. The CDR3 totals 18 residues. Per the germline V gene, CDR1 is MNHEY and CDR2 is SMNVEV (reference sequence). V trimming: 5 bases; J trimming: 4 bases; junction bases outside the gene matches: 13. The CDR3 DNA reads TGTGCCAGCAGTCCCTTAGGTATACTAGCGGGAGGTTCAGATACGCAGTATTTT. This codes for CASSPLGILAGGSDTQYF.

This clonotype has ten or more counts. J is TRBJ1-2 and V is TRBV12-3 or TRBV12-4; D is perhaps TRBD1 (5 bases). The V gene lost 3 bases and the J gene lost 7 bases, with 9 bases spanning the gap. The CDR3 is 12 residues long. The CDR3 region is CASSFLRGGYTF. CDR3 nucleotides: TGTGCCAGCAGTTTTCTAAGGGGTGGCTACACCTTC.

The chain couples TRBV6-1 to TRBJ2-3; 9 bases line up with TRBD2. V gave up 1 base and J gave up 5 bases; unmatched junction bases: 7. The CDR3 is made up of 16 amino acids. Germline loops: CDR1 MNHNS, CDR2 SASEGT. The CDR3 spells CASSEGLAGFVDTQYF. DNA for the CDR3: TGTGCCAGCAGTGAAGGTCTAGCGGGATTCGTAGATACGCAGTATTTT.

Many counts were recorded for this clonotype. CDR3 amino acids: CAWSGDRGTRGIGYTF. The CDR3 nucleotides are TGTGCCTGGAGTGGCGACCGGGGGACGCGTGGAATCGGCTACACCTTC. J is TRBJ1-2 and V is TRBV30, with a weak D call TRBD1 (5 bases). CDR3 length: 16 amino acids. V lost 1 base, J lost 8 bases, and 23 bases lay in between. Germline lookup yields CDR1 GTSNPN and CDR2 SVGIG (reference sequence).

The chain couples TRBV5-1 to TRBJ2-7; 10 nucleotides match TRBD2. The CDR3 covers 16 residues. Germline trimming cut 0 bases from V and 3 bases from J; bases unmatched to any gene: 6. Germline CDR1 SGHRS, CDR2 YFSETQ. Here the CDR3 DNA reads TGCGCCAGCAGCTTGGGTGTGGGACTAGCGATCTACGAGCAGTACTTC. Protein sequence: CASSLGVGLAIYEQYF.

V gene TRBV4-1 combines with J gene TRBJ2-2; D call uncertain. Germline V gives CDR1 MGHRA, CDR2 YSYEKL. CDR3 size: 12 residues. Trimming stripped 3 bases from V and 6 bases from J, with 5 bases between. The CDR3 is CASSHRSGELFF. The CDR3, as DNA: TGCGCCAGCAGCCATCGATCCGGGGAGCTGTTTTTT.

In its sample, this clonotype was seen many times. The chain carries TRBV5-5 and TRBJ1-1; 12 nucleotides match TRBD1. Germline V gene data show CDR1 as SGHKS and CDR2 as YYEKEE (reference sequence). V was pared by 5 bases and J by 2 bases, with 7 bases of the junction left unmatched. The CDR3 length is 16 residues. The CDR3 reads CASRHPGQGANTEAFF. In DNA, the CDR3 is TGTGCCAGCAGGCATCCGGGACAGGGGGCCAACACTGAAGCTTTCTTT.

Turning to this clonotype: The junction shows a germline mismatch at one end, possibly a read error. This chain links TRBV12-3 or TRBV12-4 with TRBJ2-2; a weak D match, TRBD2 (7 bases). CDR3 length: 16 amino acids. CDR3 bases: TGTGCCAGCAGCCCGGGGGCGGGAGCGACCACCGGGGAGCCGTTTTTT. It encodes CASSPGAGATTGEPFF.

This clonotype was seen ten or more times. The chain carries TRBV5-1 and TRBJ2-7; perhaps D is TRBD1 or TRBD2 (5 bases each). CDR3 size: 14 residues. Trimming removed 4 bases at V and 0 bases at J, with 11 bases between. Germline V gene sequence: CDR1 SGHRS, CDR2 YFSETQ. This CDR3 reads CASSTGTASYEQYF. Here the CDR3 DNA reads TGCGCCAGCAGCACCGGGACCGCCTCCTACGAGCAGTACTTC.

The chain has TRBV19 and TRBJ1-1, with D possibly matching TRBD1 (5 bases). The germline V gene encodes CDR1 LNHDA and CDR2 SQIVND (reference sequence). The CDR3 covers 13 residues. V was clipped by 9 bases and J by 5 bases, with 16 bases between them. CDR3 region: CASGQGYRTEAFF. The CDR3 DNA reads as TGTGCCAGCGGTCAGGGTTATCGGACTGAAGCTTTCTTT. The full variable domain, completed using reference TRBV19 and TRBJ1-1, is DGGITQSPKYLFRKEGQNVTLSCEQNLNHDAMYWYRQDPGQGLRLIYYSQIVNDFQKGDIAEGYSVSREKKESFPLTVTSAQKNPTAFYLCASGQGYRTEAFFGQGTRLTVV.

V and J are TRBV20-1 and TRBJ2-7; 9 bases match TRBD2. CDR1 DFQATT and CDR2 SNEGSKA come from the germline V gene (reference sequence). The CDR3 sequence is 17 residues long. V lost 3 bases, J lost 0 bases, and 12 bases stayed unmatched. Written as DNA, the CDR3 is TGCAGTGCTAGGGGGGGTAGCGGGAGCCTCCCCTCCTACGAGCAGTACTTC. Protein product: CSARGGSGSLPSYEQYF.

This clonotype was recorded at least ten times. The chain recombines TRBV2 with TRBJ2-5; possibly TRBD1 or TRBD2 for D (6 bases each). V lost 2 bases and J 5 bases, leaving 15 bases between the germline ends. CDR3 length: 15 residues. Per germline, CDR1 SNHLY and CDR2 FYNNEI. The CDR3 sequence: CASSENLGGVETQYF. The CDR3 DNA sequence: TGTGCCAGCAGTGAAAATTTGGGGGGCGTGGAGACCCAGTACTTC.

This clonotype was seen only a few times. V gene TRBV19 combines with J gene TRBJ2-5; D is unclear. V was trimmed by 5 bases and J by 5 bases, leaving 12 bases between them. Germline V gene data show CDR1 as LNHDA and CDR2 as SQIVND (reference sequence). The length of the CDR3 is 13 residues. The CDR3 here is CASSPRRYETQYF. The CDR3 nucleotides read TGTGCCAGTAGTCCCCGAAGGTACGAGACCCAGTACTTC.